The entry below gives a single TCR beta chain sequence along with its context. TCRdb keeps only in-frame clones here, not all; method: immunoSEQ multiplex PCR. The table has about 310,000 clones, roughly 91% seen once. The entry originates in a study of blood T cell repertoires in COVID-19. Study as a whole: In each case, the material was cDNA or gDNA derived from T cells, B-cell-depleted T cells, or PBMCs.

This CDR3 is built from 14 residues. V gave up 6 bases and J gave up 0 bases; unmatched junction bases: 5. The germline gives CDR1 SNHLY, CDR2 FYNNEI. This chain uses TRBV2 with TRBJ2-7; 7 nucleotides align to TRBD1. This TCR was recovered from a man in his forties or fifties with active or convalescent COVID-19. The sample taken for sequencing was peripheral blood. The CDR3 region has the DNA TGTGCCAGCAGCCTAGGGGGCGGCTCCTACGAGCAGTACTTC. As protein: CASSLGGGSYEQYF.